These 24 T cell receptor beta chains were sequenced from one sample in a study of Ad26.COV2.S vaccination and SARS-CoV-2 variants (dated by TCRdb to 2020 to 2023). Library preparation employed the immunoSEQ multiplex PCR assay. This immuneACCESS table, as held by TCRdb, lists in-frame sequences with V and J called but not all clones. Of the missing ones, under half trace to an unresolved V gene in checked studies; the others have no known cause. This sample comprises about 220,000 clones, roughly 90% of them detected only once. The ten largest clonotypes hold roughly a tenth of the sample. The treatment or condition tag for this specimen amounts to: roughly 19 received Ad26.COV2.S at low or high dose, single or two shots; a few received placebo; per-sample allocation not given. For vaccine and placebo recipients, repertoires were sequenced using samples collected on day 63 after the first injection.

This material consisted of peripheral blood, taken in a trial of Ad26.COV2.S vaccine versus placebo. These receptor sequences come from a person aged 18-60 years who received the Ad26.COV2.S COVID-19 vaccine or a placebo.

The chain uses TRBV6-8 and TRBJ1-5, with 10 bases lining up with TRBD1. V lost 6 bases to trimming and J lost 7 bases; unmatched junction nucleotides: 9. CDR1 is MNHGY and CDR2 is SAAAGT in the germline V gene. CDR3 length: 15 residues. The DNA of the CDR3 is TGTGCCAGCAGCCCCGGGACAGGGGTAGGCCAGCCCCAGCATTTT. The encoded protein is CASSPGTGVGQPQHF.

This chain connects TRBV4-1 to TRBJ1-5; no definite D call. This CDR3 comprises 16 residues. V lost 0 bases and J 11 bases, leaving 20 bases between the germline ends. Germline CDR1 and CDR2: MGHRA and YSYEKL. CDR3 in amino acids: CASSQEIGLQVGTQHF. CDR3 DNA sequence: TGCGCCAGCAGCCAAGAGATAGGACTCCAGGTGGGGACCCAGCATTTT.

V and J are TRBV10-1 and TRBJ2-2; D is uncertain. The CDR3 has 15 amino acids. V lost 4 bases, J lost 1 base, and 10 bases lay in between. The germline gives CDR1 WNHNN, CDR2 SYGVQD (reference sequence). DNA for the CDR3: TGCGCCAGCAGTGCGGTTTGGGGGAACACCGGGGAGCTGTTTTTT. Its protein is CASSAVWGNTGELFF.

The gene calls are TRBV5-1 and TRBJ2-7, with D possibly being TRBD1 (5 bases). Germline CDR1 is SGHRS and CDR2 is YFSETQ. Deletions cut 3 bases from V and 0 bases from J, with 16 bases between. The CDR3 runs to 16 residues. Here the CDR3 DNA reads TGCGCCAGCAGCTCCCCGGACACCTCGAGCTCCTACGAGCAGTACTTC. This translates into CASSSPDTSSSYEQYF.

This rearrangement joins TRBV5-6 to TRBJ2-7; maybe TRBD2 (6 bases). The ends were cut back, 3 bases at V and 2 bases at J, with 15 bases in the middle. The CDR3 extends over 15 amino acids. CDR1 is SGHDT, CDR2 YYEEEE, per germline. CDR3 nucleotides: TGTGCCAGCAGCTCGGCGGGGTACCTAACCTACGAGCAGTACTTC. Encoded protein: CASSSAGYLTYEQYF.

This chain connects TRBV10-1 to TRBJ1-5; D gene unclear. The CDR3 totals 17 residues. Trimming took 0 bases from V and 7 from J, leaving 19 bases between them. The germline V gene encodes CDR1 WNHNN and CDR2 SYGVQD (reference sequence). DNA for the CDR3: TGCGCCAGCAGTGAGTCTCCGCCAGGTGATGGAGAACAGCCCCAGCATTTT. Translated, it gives CASSESPPGDGEQPQHF.

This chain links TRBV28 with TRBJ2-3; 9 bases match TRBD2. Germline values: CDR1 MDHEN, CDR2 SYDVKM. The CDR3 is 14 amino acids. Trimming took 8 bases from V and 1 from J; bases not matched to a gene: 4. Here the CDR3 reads CASFLAGRTDTQYF. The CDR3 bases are TGTGCCAGCTTCCTAGCGGGACGCACAGATACGCAGTATTTT.

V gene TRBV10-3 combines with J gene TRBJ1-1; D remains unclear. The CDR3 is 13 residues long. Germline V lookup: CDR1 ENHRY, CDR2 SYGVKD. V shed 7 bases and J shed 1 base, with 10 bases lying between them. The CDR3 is CAITARENTEAFF. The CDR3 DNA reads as TGTGCCATCACCGCTCGGGAGAACACTGAAGCTTTCTTT.

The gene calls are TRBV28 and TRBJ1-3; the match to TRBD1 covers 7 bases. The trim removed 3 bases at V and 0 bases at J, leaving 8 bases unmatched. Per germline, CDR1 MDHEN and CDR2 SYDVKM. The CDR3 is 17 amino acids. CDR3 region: CASSLPDRSSSGNTIYF. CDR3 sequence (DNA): TGTGCCAGCAGTTTGCCGGACAGGTCCTCCTCTGGAAACACCATATATTTT.

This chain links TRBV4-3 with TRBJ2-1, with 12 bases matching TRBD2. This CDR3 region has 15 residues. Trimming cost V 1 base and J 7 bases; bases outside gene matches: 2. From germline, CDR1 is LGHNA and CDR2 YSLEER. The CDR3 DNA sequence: TGCGCCAGCAGCCAAGGGACTAGCGGGATTAATGAGCAGTTCTTC. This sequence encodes CASSQGTSGINEQFF.

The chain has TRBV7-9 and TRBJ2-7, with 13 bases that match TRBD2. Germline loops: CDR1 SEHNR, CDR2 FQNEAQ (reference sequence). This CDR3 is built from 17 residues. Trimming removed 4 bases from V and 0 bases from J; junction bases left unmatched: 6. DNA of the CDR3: TGTGCCAGCAGCTCGGGACTAGCGGGATCGAGCTCCTACGAGCAGTACTTC. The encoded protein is CASSSGLAGSSSYEQYF.

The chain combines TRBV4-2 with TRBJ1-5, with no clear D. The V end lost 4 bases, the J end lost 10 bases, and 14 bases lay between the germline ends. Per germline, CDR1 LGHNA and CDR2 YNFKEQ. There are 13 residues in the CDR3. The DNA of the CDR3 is TGTGCCAGCAGCCCCAACGAAGACGGCCCCCAGCATTTT. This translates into CASSPNEDGPQHF.

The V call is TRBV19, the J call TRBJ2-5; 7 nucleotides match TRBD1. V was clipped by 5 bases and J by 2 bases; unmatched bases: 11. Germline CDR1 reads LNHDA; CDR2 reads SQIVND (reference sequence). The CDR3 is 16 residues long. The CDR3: CASSLKEATGQETQYF. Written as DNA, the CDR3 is TGTGCCAGTAGTCTAAAGGAGGCGACAGGGCAAGAGACCCAGTACTTC.

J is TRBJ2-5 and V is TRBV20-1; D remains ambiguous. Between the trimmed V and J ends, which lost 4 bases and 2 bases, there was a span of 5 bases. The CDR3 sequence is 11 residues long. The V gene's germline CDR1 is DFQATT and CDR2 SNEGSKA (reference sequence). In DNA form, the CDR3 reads TGCAGTGCTACCGGACAAGAGACCCAGTACTTC. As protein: CSATGQETQYF.

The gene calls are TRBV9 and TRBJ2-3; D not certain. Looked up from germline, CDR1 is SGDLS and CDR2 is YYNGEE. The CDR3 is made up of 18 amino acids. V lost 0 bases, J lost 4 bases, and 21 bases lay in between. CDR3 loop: CASSVETSSRAWADTQYF. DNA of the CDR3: TGTGCCAGCAGCGTAGAAACTTCATCCCGGGCGTGGGCAGATACGCAGTATTTT.

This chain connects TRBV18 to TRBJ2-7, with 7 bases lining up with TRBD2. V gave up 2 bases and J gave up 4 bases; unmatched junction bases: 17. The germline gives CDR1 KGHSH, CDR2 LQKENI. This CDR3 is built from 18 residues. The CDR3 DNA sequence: TGTGCCAGCTCACCAGGTGTCAGTTGGGGCGGGAGCTTATACGAGCAGTACTTC. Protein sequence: CASSPGVSWGGSLYEQYF.

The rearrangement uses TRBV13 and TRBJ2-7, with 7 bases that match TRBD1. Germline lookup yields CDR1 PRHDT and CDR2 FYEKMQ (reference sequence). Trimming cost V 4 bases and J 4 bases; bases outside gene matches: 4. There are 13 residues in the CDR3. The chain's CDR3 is CASSSPGQYEQYF. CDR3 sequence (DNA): TGTGCCAGCAGCTCCCCGGGACAGTACGAGCAGTACTTC.

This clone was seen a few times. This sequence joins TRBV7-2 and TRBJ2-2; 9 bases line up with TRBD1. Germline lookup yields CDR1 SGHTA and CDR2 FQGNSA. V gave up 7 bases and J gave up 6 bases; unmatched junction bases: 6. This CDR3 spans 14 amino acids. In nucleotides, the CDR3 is TGTGCCAGCAACAAGGGACAGGGTGCCGGGGAGCTGTTTTTT. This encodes CASNKGQGAGELFF.

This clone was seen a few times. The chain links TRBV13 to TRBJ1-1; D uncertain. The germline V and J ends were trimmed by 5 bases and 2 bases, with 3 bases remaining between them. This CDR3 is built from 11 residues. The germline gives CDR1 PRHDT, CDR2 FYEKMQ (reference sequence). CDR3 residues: CASSHNTEAFF. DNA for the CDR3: TGTGCCAGCAGCCACAACACTGAAGCTTTCTTT. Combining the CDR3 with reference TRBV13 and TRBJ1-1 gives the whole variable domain AAGVIQSPRHLIKEKRETATLKCYPIPRHDTVYWYQQGPGQDPQFLISFYEKMQSDKGSIPDRFSAQQFSDYHSELNMSSLELGDSALYFCASSHNTEAFFGQGTRLTVV.

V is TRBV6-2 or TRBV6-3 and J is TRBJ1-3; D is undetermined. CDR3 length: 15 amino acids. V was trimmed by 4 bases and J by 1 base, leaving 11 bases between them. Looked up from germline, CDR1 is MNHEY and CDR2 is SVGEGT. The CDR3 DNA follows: TGTGCCAGCAGTTGGGAGGAAATATCTGGAAACACCATATATTTT. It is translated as CASSWEEISGNTIYF.

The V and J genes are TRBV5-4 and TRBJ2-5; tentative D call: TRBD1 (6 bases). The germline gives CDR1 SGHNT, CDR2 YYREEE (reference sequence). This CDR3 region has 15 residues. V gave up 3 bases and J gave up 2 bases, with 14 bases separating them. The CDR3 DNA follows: TGTGCCAGCAGCTGGCCCGGGACAACTCAAGAGACCCAGTACTTC. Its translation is CASSWPGTTQETQYF. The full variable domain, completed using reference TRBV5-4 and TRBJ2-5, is ETGVTQSPTHLIKTRGQQVTLRCSSQSGHNTVSWYQQALGQGPQFIFQYYREEENGRGNFPPRFSGLQFPNYSSELNVNALELDDSALYLCASSWPGTTQETQYFGPGTRLLVL.

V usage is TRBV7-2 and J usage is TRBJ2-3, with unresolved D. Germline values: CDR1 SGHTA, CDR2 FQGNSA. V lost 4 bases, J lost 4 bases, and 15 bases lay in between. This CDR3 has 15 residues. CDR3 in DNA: TGTGCCAGCAGCTCCGACGGGCTCCTCGCAGATACGCAGTATTTT. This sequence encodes CASSSDGLLADTQYF. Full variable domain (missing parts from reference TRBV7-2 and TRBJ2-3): GAGVSQSPSNKVTEKGKDVELRCDPISGHTALYWYRQSLGQGLEFLIYFQGNSAPDKSGLPSDRFSAERTGGSVSTLTIQRTQQEDSAVYLCASSSDGLLADTQYFGPGTRLTVL.

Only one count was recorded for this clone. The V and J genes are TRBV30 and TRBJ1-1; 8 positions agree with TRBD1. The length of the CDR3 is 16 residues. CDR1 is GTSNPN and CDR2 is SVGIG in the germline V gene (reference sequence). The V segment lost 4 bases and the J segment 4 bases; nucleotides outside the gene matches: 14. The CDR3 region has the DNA TGTGCCTGGATTTCGCCGAGGACAGGGAAGGGCACTGAAGCTTTCTTT. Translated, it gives CAWISPRTGKGTEAFF.

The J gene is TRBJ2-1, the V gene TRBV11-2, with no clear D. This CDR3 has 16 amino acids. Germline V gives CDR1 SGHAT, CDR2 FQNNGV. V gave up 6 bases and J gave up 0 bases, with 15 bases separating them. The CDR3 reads CASRKTGFTSYNEQFF. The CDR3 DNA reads TGTGCCAGCAGAAAAACCGGGTTTACCTCCTACAATGAGCAGTTCTTC.